This paragraph covers one T cell receptor (beta chain) sequence. What it recognizes is unknown. By flow cytometry, patients selected for sequencing had shown an expansion of CD8+CD57+ cells. The enrolled patients all had severe acquired aplastic anemia. Profiling that covered TCR beta VDJ and CDR3 relied on genomic DNA as its template. MiXCR was run by TCRdb on the reads, yielding one entry per CDR3 protein. The sample yields around 210,000 distinct CDR3 sequences, less than 75% seen once. This sample was taken from a study of CD8+CD57+ T cells in acquired aplastic anemia. On the study more broadly: Sorted CD4+ and CD8+ cell DNA averaged around 3 ug.

The V and J ends lost 1 base and 14 bases respectively, with 13 bases between them. This CDR3 is built from 11 residues. The germline CDR1 and CDR2 sequences are DFQATT and SNEGSKA (reference sequence). Study observations and caveats: Patients and controls turned out to have twenty-nine CD8+ CDR3 sequences in common. Between patients and controls, CD8+ Simpson's diversity did not vary significantly.

This receptor was taken from a human donor with aplastic anemia. Sequencing was done on a sample of sorted CD4+, CD8+, or CD8+CD57+ T cells (not recorded which) from PBMCs. The chain uses TRBV20-1 and TRBJ2-3, with no clear D. CDR3 DNA sequence: TGCAGTGCTAGAGCGGTTCCATCTTGGTATTTT. This translates into CSARAVPSWYF.